These 11 T cell receptor beta chains share one sample of origin, sequenced in a study of CD8+CD57+ T cells in acquired aplastic anemia. TCR beta VDJ and CDR3 were profiled, and genomic DNA was the template. TCRdb called the reads again in MiXCR, with one record for every CDR3 protein. The sample holds roughly 500,000 distinct CDR3 sequences, roughly a third seen once. Those patients picked for sequencing had displayed CD8+CD57+ cell expansion on flow cytometry. The material sequenced was sorted CD4+, CD8+, or CD8+CD57+ T cells (not recorded which) from PBMCs. The receptors were sampled from a human donor with aplastic anemia.

This chain uses TRBV2 with TRBJ1-1, with D unclear. This CDR3 comprises 13 residues. Trimming shortened V by 0 bases and J by 8 bases, and 10 bases separated the two germline ends. The germline gives CDR1 SNHLY, CDR2 FYNNEI. The CDR3 DNA follows: TGTGCCAGCAGTGAAGCTGGAACGGTGGAAGCTTTCTTT. It yields the protein CASSEAGTVEAFF.

About this clonotype: This could be a read error, since a much larger clone is one nucleotide away. The rearrangement uses TRBV19 and TRBJ2-5; 11 bases match TRBD2. The CDR3 totals 15 residues. CDR1 LNHDA and CDR2 SQIVND come from the germline V gene (reference sequence). In nucleotides, the CDR3 is TGTGCCAGTGGTGATAGCGGGGGGGCCGGAGAGGCCCAGTACTTC. It specifies CASGDSGGAGEAQYF.

CDR3 protein: CASSVQQETTEAFF. CDR3 sequence (DNA): TGCGCCAGCAGCGTCCAACAGGAAACCACTGAAGCTTTCTTT. The chain recombines TRBV5-1 with TRBJ1-1, with TRBD1 as a possible D gene (5 bases). The CDR3 runs 14 residues. Germline values: CDR1 SGHRS, CDR2 YFSETQ. Deletions cut 4 bases from V and 4 bases from J, with 14 bases between.

The chain carries TRBV5-1 and TRBJ1-4; 8 nucleotides line up with TRBD1. Unmatched junction bases numbered 17, after V lost 7 bases and J lost 3 bases. Germline CDR1 SGHRS, CDR2 YFSETQ. There are 18 residues in the CDR3. For the CDR3, the DNA is TGCGCCAGCCACCGGGTGGCCGTGACAGGGGATCCTAATGAAAAACTGTTTTTT. This translates into CASHRVAVTGDPNEKLFF.

Concerning this clonotype itself: A much larger clone sits a single nucleotide away, making a read error possible. This sequence joins TRBV7-2 and TRBJ1-2; no reliable D call. From germline, CDR1 is SGHTA and CDR2 FQGNSA. The CDR3 extends over 15 amino acids. V was shortened by 5 bases and J by 4 bases, with 17 bases between the two germline ends. As DNA, the CDR3 is TGTGCCAGCAGCCCCTCGACCCTGACGGCCTATGGCTACACCTTC. Amino acid sequence: CASSPSTLTAYGYTF.

This clonotype has only a few counts. The V call is TRBV9, the J call TRBJ2-2, with 14 bases that match TRBD2. CDR1 and CDR2 (germline): SGDLS, YYNGEE. V was pared by 3 bases and J by 9 bases, with 10 bases of the junction left unmatched. The CDR3 sequence is 17 residues long. This CDR3 is CASSGGTSGSTYRELFF. In nucleotides, the CDR3 is TGTGCCAGCAGCGGCGGGACTAGCGGGAGCACATACAGGGAGCTGTTTTTT.

CDR3 sequence: CASSLFKQGDTHEQYF. Here the CDR3 DNA reads TGTGCCAGCAGCTTATTCAAACAGGGCGATACCCACGAGCAGTACTTC. The rearrangement uses TRBV11-2 and TRBJ2-7, with D perhaps matching TRBD1 (6 bases). V lost 2 bases and J 5 bases, leaving 19 bases between the germline ends. Germline V gives CDR1 SGHAT, CDR2 FQNNGV. The CDR3 contains 16 residues. The full variable domain, with the rest looked up from reference TRBV11-2 and TRBJ2-7, is EAGVAQSPRYKIIEKRQSVAFWCNPISGHATLYWYQQILGQGPKLLIQFQNNGVVDDSQLPKDRFSAERLKGVDSTLKIQPAKLEDSAVYLCASSLFKQGDTHEQYFGPGTRLTVT.

There are many counts of this clonotype. Here the CDR3 reads CASSLTSSRSHEQYF. The CDR3 DNA is TGTGCCAGCAGCTTGACTAGCTCCAGATCCCACGAGCAGTACTTC. The rearrangement uses TRBV5-8 and TRBJ2-7; D may be TRBD2 (6 bases). Trimming took off 1 base at V and 5 bases at J, with 16 bases between the two ends. The CDR3 totals 15 residues. In germline, CDR1 is SGHTS, CDR2 YDEGEE.

The genes are TRBV7-4 and TRBJ1-5; D ambiguous. V was pared by 5 bases and J by 11 bases, with 7 bases between. In germline, CDR1 is SGHVT, CDR2 SQSDAQ. The CDR3 has 10 amino acids. The CDR3 coding sequence is TGTGCCAGCAGCCCCCACACCCAGCATTTT. Translated: CASSPHTQHF.

This clonotype was picked up many times. For the CDR3, the DNA is TGCGCCAGCAGTGTCCTCTCACTAGCTAGGGGCTACGAGCAGTACTTC. Amino acids: CASSVLSLARGYEQYF. The rearrangement joins TRBV10-2 to TRBJ2-7; the D gene is possibly TRBD2 (6 bases). This CDR3 is built from 16 residues. V gave up 4 bases and J gave up 3 bases, with 19 bases separating them. CDR1 is WSHSY and CDR2 is SAAADI in the germline V gene.

The chain carries TRBV20-1 and TRBJ1-5; no definite D call. Germline V lookup: CDR1 DFQATT, CDR2 SNEGSKA (reference sequence). With 3 bases removed from V and 2 bases from J, the gap between germline ends came to 11 bases. CDR3 length: 14 residues. CDR3 sequence reads: CSASPQRGNQPQHF. The CDR3 DNA follows: TGCAGTGCTAGCCCCCAGCGCGGCAATCAGCCCCAGCATTTT.